This T cell receptor beta chain was retrieved from a study of T cell repertoires in cytomegalovirus infection. Findings of the study overall: The response measured ex vivo was dominated by TCR beta clonotypes (HLA-C-restricted and CMV-specific).

TCRdb fed the reads into MiXCR, producing one record per CDR3 protein. This table holds approximately 700,000 distinct CDR3 sequences, less than 40% found once. CDR3 length equals 16 residues. Trimming took off 5 bases at V and 4 bases at J, with 21 bases between the two ends. Germline loops: CDR1 MDHEN, CDR2 SYDVKM. This clonotype occurred a few times. Antigen specificity is unknown. The source of this sequence is a human donor in good health (CMV status not recorded). Some clones in this sample may be carry-over from other donors' samples. The J gene is TRBJ2-7, the V gene TRBV28; tentatively, D is TRBD2 (6 bases). The specimen was PBMCs. CDR3 residues: CASSHRIGTPGYEQYF. The CDR3 DNA is TGTGCCAGCAGTCACCGTATCGGGACTCCAGGGTACGAGCAGTACTTC.